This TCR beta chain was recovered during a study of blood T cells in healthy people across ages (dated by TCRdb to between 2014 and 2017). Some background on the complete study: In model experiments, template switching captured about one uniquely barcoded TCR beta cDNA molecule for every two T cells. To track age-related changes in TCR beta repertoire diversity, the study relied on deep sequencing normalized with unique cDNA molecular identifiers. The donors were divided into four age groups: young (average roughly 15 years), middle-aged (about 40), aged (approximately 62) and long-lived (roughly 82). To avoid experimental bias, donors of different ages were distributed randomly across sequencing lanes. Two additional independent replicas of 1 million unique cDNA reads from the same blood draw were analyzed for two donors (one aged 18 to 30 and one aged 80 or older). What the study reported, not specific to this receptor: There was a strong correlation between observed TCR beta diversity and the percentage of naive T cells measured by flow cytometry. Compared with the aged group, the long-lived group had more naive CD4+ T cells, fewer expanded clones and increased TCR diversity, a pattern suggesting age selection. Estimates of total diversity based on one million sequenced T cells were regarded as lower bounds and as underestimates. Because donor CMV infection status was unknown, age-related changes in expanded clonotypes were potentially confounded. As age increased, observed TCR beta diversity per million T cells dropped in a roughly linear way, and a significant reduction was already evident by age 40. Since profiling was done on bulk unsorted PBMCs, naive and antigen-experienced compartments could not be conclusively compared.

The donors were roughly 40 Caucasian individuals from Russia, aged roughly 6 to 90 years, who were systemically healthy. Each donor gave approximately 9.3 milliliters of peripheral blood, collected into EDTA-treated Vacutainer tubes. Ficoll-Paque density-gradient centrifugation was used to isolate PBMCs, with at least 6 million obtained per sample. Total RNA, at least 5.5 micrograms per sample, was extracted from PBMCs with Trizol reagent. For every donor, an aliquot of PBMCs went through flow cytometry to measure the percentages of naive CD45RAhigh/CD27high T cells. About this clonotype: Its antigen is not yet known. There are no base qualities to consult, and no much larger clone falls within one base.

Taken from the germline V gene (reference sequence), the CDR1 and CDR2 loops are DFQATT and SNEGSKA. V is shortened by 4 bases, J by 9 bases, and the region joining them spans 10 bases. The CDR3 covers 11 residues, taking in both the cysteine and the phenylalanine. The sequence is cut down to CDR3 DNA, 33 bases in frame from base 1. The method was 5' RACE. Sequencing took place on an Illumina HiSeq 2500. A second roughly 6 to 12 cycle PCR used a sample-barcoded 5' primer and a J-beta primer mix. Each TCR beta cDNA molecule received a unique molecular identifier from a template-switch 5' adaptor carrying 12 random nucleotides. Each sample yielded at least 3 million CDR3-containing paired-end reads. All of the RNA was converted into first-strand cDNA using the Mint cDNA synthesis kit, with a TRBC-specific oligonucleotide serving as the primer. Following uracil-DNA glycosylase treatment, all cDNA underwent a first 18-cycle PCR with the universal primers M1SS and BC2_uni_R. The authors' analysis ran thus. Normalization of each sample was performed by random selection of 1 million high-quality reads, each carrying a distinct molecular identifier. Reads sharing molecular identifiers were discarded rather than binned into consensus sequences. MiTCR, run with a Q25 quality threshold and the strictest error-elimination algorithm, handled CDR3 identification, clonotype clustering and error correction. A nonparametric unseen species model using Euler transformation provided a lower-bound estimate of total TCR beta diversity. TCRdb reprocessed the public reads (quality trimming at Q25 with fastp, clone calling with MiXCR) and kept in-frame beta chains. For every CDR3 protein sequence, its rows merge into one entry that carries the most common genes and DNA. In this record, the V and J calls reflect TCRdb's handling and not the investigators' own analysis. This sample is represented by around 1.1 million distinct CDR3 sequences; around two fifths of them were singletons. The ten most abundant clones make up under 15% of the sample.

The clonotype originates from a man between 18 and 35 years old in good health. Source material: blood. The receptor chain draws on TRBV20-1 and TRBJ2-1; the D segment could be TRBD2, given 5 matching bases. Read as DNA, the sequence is TGCAGTGCTACCCTAGCAGTTGAGCAGTTCTTC. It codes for CSATLAVEQFF.